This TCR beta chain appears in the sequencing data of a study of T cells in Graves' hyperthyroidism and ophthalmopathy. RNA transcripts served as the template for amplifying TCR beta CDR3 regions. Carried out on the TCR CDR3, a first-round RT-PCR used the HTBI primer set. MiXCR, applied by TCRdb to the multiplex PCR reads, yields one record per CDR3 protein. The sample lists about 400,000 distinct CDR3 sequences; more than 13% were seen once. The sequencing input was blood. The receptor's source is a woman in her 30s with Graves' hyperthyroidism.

CDR3 protein: CSARDLTELYGYTF. The CDR3 DNA reads TGCAGTGCTAGAGATCTAACAGAGCTCTATGGCTACACCTTC. This rearrangement joins TRBV20-1 to TRBJ1-2; D remains ambiguous. V gave up 0 bases and J gave up 4 bases, with 12 bases separating them. In germline, CDR1 is DFQATT, CDR2 SNEGSKA (reference sequence). The CDR3 runs 14 residues.